Sequencing of this TCR beta chain was carried out in a study of cytomegalovirus exposure and HLA in healthy donors. In germline, CDR1 is SNHLY, CDR2 FYNNEI. Trimming shortened V by 8 bases and J by 4 bases, and 16 bases separated the two germline ends. This CDR3 has 14 amino acids. PCR amplification relied on 60 Vbeta primers (plus 13 Jbeta primers). The assay was immunoSEQ multiplex PCR, and TCRdb's table has in-frame clones only and misses some. This table holds fewer than 200,000 clones, 76% found once. V gene TRBV2 combines with J gene TRBJ2-3; no definite D call. The material sequenced was PBMCs. This receptor was taken from a female donor in good health and CMV-seronegative. CDR3 sequence (DNA): TGTGCCAGCCCACCCACTTCTGTAGCAGATACGCAGTATTTT. Translating gives CASPPTSVADTQYF.